This passage covers 21 T cell receptor beta chains from one sample sequenced in a study of T cell repertoires in cytomegalovirus infection (dated by TCRdb to about 2019). Reads for this sample came from an Illumina HiSeq 1500. The public reads were run again by TCRdb, first through fastp at Q25 and then through MiXCR, and only productive beta chains were kept. Here each entry gathers all rows of one CDR3 protein and keeps the most common genes and DNA. The sample data list approximately 500,000 distinct CDR3 sequences, and 26% of these were observed just once. The ten largest clonotypes hold less than 15% of the sample. Sequencing input: PBMCs. The source of these receptors is a human donor in good health (CMV status not recorded). Some clones in this sample may be carry-over from other donors' samples.

This clonotype was recorded at least ten times. J is TRBJ2-1 and V is TRBV10-3; 9 bases are shared with TRBD1. V lost 0 bases, J lost 11 bases, and 8 bases stayed unmatched. The germline V gene encodes CDR1 ENHRY and CDR2 SYGVKD. The CDR3 is made up of 15 amino acids. The CDR3 region is CAISESGGQGVKQFF. CDR3 in DNA: TGTGCCATCAGTGAGTCGGGGGGACAGGGTGTTAAGCAGTTCTTC.

The chain carries TRBV12-3 or TRBV12-4 and TRBJ2-1; 10 bases line up with TRBD2. V dropped 7 bases and J dropped 6; count of bases not matched to a gene: 9. The CDR3 has 15 residues. The CDR3 spells CASNRLAGVGNEQFF. The DNA of the CDR3 is TGTGCCAGCAATCGTCTAGCGGGAGTAGGCAATGAGCAGTTCTTC.

This clonotype turned up a few times. The gene calls are TRBV7-3 and TRBJ2-3; 9 bases line up with TRBD1. Germline values: CDR1 SGHTA, CDR2 FQGTGA. This CDR3 is 16 amino acids long. V shed 2 bases and J 4 bases; nucleotides not matched to a gene: 7. CDR3 sequence (DNA): TGTGCCAGCAGCTTAGGAGGGACAGGGTTCCCAGATACGCAGTATTTT. It yields the protein CASSLGGTGFPDTQYF.

This chain connects TRBV6-8 to TRBJ2-4; D unresolved. Germline V gives CDR1 MNHGY, CDR2 SAAAGT. The CDR3 contains 16 residues. V shed 0 bases and J shed 0 bases, with 9 bases lying between them. The CDR3 nucleotides read TGTGCCAGCAGTTACTCGGCCGGGCTAGCCAAAAACATTCAGTACTTC. It encodes CASSYSAGLAKNIQYF.

The chain combines TRBV4-1 with TRBJ1-4; D is uncertain. Germline V lookup: CDR1 MGHRA, CDR2 YSYEKL. CDR3 length: 15 residues. Trimming left V 0 bases short and J 8 bases short, with 13 bases between. The CDR3 loop is CASSQEPALGEKLFF. CDR3 DNA: TGCGCCAGCAGCCAAGAGCCGGCACTGGGGGAAAAACTGTTTTTT.

As concerns this clonotype: It may be a read error: a sequence one base away is much more abundant. This chain uses TRBV11-2 with TRBJ1-2; TRBD1 matches at 8 bases. Germline values: CDR1 SGHAT, CDR2 FQNNGV. The CDR3 has 14 residues. DNA for the CDR3: TGTGCCAGCAGCTTGACAGGGGCGCATTTTGGCTGCACCTTC. Residues: CASSLTGAHFGCTF.

The sample holds a few counts of this clonotype. The CDR3 here is CASSLGQLYSYEQYV. The CDR3 DNA sequence: TGTGCCAGCAGCTTAGGACAGTTGTACTCCTACGAGCAGTACGTC. The V and J genes are TRBV7-2 and TRBJ2-7; D possibly corresponds to TRBD1 (5 bases). CDR3 size: 15 residues. CDR1 SGHTA and CDR2 FQGNSA come from the germline V gene. Trimming took off 1 base at V and 0 bases at J, with 10 bases between the two ends.

This sequence joins TRBV28 and TRBJ1-3; D is perhaps TRBD1 (5 bases). The CDR3 extends over 15 amino acids. The V gene lost 8 bases and the J gene lost 4 bases, with 18 bases spanning the gap. In germline, CDR1 is MDHEN, CDR2 SYDVKM. The CDR3 DNA is TGTGCCAGCCTACCCCCCCAGGGCTCCGGAAACACCATATATTTT. This sequence encodes CASLPPQGSGNTIYF.

This clonotype appeared a few times. The V gene is TRBV19, the J gene TRBJ1-3; a possible D gene is TRBD1 (5 bases). Trimming took 6 bases from V and 1 from J, leaving 19 bases between them. Germline CDR1 is LNHDA and CDR2 is SQIVND (reference sequence). This CDR3 region has 17 residues. The CDR3 nucleotides are TGTGCCAGTAGAATGACAAGAGGGACGGGATCTGGAAACACCATATATTTT. This translates into CASRMTRGTGSGNTIYF.

This clonotype was detected a few times. This rearrangement joins TRBV6-5 to TRBJ1-5; D remains ambiguous. The germline V gene encodes CDR1 MNHEY and CDR2 SVGAGI. This CDR3 is built from 16 residues. V lost 2 bases and J lost 6, with 17 bases in between. The CDR3 region is CASSYPPAGSGQPQHF. The CDR3 DNA reads TGTGCCAGCAGTTACCCGCCTGCCGGTAGCGGTCAGCCCCAGCATTTT.

In its sample, this clonotype was seen a few times. The chain employs TRBV12-3 or TRBV12-4 and TRBJ1-1; a weak D match, TRBD1 (6 bases). Trimming removed 6 bases at V and 1 base at J, with 12 bases between. The CDR3 covers 14 residues. CDR3 residues: CASRLMTGNTEAFF. The CDR3 DNA follows: TGTGCCAGCAGATTGATGACAGGGAACACTGAAGCTTTCTTT.

The chain is built from TRBV28 and TRBJ2-7; the match to TRBD2 covers 9 bases. Germline values: CDR1 MDHEN, CDR2 SYDVKM. The CDR3 covers 16 residues. V gave up 4 bases and J gave up 5 bases; unmatched junction bases: 12. CDR3 protein: CASSSFGNSGRNEQYV. The CDR3 DNA is TGTGCCAGCAGTTCCTTCGGGAATAGCGGGAGAAACGAGCAGTACGTC.

The chain joins TRBV19 to TRBJ2-2; 7 bases map to TRBD2. Germline V CDR1 and CDR2: LNHDA, SQIVND (reference sequence). CDR3 length: 17 residues. The V segment lost 1 base and the J segment 6 bases; nucleotides outside the gene matches: 11. The CDR3 region is CASSIGLANYGAGELFF. The CDR3, as DNA: TGTGCCAGTAGTATAGGACTAGCCAACTACGGGGCCGGGGAGCTGTTTTTT.

J is TRBJ2-3 and V is TRBV11-2; 9 nucleotides line up with TRBD2. CDR3 size: 18 residues. In germline, CDR1 is SGHAT, CDR2 FQNNGV. V was pared by 1 base and J by 5 bases, with 13 bases of the junction left unmatched. The CDR3: CASSLGSRLAGGKDTQYF. DNA for the CDR3: TGTGCCAGCAGCTTAGGATCCCGCCTGGCGGGAGGGAAAGATACGCAGTATTTT.

This clonotype has ten or more counts. The rearrangement joins TRBV7-2 to TRBJ2-3; 8 nucleotides line up with TRBD2. Germline V CDR1 and CDR2: SGHTA, FQGNSA. J gave up 6 bases and V 0 bases, and 2 bases lay outside the gene matches. CDR3 length equals 14 residues. The CDR3 DNA reads TGTGCCAGCAGCTTAGCTAGCGGGACGGATACGCAGTATTTT. Encoded protein: CASSLASGTDTQYF.

In its sample, this clonotype was seen a few times. V is TRBV4-3 and J is TRBJ2-2; weak D call: TRBD1 (6 bases). Trimming stripped 6 bases from V and 1 base from J, with 9 bases between. The CDR3 has 14 amino acids. Germline values: CDR1 LGHNA, CDR2 YSLEER. CDR3 amino acids: CASSETGNTGELFF. CDR3 DNA sequence: TGCGCCAGCAGTGAGACAGGGAACACCGGGGAGCTGTTTTTT.

The chain employs TRBV6-2 or TRBV6-3 and TRBJ2-1; TRBD2 aligns across 11 bases. Germline V CDR1 and CDR2: MNHEY, SVGEGT. The CDR3 extends over 14 amino acids. Trimming at V came to 6 bases and at J to 12 bases, leaving 10 bases not matched to a gene. For the CDR3, the DNA is TGTGCCAGCAGCCCGGGACTAGCGGCCAGGCGGCAGTTCTTC. As protein: CASSPGLAARRQFF.

This clonotype has just a few counts. V and J are TRBV14 and TRBJ2-3; D remains ambiguous. Trimming took off 2 bases at V and 6 bases at J, with 9 bases between the two ends. Germline V lookup: CDR1 SGHDN, CDR2 FVKESK. The CDR3 consists of 13 residues. The CDR3 coding sequence is TGTGCCAGCAGCCAAATCGTCCAGGATACGCAGTATTTT. Residues: CASSQIVQDTQYF. The full variable domain, in which reference TRBV14 and TRBJ2-3 provide the parts outside the CDR3, is EAGVTQFPSHSVIEKGQTVTLRCDPISGHDNLYWYRRVMGKEIKFLLHFVKESKQDESGMPNNRFLAERTGGTYSTLKVQPAELEDSGVYFCASSQIVQDTQYFGPGTRLTVL.

The chain carries TRBV5-4 and TRBJ2-1; TRBD2 might be the D (7 bases). V dropped 6 bases and J dropped 9 bases, with 19 bases sitting between them. Germline V gene sequence: CDR1 SGHNT, CDR2 YYREEE (reference sequence). The CDR3 is made up of 14 amino acids. The CDR3, as DNA: TGTGCCAGCAACCCGGGGGGCCACAGGCGTGAGCAGTTCTTC. Translating gives CASNPGGHRREQFF.

The chain recombines TRBV14 with TRBJ2-1, with D possibly matching TRBD2 (5 bases). V was cut by 4 bases and J by 8 bases, with 15 bases left in between. The CDR3 is 14 residues long. Germline values: CDR1 SGHDN, CDR2 FVKESK. CDR3 residues: CASSPELVVYEQFF. The DNA for the CDR3 is TGTGCCAGCAGCCCAGAACTAGTAGTTTATGAGCAGTTCTTC.

This clonotype was counted many times. The gene calls are TRBV7-2 and TRBJ2-7; 8 nucleotides line up with TRBD1. The V and J ends lost 4 bases and 5 bases, in that order; junction bases with no gene match: 4. The germline gives CDR1 SGHTA, CDR2 FQGNSA. The CDR3 loop spans 13 amino acids. CDR3 bases: TGTGCCAGCAGCTCAGGACAGGGTAACGAGCAGTACGTC. As protein: CASSSGQGNEQYV.